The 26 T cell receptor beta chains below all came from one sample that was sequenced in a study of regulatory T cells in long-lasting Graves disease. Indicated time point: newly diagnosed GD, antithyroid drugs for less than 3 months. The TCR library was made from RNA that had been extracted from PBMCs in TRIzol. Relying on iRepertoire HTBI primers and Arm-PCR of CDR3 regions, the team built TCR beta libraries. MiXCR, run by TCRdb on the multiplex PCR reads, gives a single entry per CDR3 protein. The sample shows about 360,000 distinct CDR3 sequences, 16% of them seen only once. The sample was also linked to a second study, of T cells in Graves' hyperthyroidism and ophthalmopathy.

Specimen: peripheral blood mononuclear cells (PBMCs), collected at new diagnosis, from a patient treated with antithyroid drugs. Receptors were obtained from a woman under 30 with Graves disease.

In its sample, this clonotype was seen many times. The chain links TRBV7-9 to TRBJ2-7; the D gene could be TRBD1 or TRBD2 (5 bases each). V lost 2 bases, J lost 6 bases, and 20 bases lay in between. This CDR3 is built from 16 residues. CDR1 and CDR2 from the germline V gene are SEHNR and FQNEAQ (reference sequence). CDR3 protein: CASSLWGSDNRIEQYF. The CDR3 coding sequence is TGTGCCAGCAGCTTATGGGGGTCGGATAACAGGATCGAGCAGTACTTC.

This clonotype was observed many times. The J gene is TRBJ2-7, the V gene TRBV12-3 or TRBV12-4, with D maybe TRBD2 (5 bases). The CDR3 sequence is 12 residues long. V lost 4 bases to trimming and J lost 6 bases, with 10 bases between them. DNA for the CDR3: TGTGCCAGCAGTTCGGGATCGGGCGAGCAGTACTTC. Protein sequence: CASSSGSGEQYF.

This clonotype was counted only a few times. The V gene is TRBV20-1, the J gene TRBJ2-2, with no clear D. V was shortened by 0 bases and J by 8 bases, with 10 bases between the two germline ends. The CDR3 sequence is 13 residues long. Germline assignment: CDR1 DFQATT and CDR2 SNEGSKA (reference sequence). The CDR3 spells CSARDLGSGELFF. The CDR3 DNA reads TGCAGTGCTAGAGATCTGGGTTCTGGGGAGCTGTTTTTT.

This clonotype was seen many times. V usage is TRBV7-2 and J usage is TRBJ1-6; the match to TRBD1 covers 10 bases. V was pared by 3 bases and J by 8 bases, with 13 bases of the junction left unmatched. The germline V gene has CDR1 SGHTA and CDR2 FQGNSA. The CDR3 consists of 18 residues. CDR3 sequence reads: CASSFVPVVGTGDSPLHF. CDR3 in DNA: TGTGCCAGCAGCTTTGTTCCTGTCGTCGGGACAGGGGATTCACCCCTCCACTTT.

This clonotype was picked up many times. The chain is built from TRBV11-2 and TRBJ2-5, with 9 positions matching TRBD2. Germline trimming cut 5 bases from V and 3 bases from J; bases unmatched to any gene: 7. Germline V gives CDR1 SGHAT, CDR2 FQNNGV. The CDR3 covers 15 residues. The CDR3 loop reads CASSPSIAGEETQYF. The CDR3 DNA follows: TGTGCCAGCAGCCCATCAATAGCGGGGGAAGAGACCCAGTACTTC.

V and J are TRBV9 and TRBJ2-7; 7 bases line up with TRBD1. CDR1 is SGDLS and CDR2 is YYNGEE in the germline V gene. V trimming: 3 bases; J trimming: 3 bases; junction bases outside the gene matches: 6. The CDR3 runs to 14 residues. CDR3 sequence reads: CASSEGDRVYEQYF. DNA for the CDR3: TGTGCCAGCAGCGAGGGGGACAGAGTCTACGAGCAGTACTTC.

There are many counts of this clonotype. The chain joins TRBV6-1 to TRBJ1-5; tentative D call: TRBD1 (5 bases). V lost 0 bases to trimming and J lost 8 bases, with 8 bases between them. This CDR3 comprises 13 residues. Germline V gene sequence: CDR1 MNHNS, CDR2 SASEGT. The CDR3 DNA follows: TGTGCCAGCAGTGAAGCTCCGGGGGAGCCCCAGCATTTT. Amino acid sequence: CASSEAPGEPQHF.

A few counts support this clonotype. The CDR3 DNA sequence: TGTGCCAGCAGCCACACAGTTAGGAACACTGAAGCTTTCTTT. Its translation: CASSHTVRNTEAFF. The V and J genes are TRBV7-9 and TRBJ1-1, with D uncertain. Between the trimmed V and J ends, which lost 5 bases and 1 base, there was a span of 11 bases. The CDR3 runs to 14 residues. Germline CDR1 and CDR2: SEHNR and FQNEAQ (reference sequence).

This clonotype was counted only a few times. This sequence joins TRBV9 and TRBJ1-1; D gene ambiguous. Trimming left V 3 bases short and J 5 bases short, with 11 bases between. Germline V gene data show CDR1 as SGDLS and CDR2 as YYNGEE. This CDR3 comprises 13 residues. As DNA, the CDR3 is TGTGCCAGCAGCGCCGCGGTCTGGACTGAAGCTTTCTTT. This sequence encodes CASSAAVWTEAFF.

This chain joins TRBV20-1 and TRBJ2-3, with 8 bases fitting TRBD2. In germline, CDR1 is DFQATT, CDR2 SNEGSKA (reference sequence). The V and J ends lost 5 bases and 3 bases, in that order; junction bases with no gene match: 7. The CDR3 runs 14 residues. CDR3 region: CSALTSVITDTQYF. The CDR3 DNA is TGCAGTGCTTTGACTAGCGTGATTACAGATACGCAGTATTTT.

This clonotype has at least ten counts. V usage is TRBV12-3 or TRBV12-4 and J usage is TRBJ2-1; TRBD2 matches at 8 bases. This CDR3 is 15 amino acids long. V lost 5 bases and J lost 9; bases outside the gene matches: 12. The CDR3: CASSPVSGRSGEQFF. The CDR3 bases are TGTGCCAGCAGTCCGGTCAGCGGGAGATCGGGTGAGCAGTTCTTC.

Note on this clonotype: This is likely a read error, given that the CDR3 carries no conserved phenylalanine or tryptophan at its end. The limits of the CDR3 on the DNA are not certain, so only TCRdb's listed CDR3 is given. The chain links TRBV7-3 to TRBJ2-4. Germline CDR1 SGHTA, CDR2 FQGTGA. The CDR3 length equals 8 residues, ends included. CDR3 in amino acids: CASSPQSG.

The CDR3 reads CSVEGHEQFF. CDR3 sequence (DNA): TGCAGCGTTGAGGGCCATGAGCAGTTCTTC. The chain is built from TRBV29-1 and TRBJ2-1; D remains ambiguous. Per germline, CDR1 SQVTM and CDR2 ANQGSEA. This CDR3 is 10 amino acids long. Trimming cost V 3 bases and J 8 bases, with 5 bases left between them.

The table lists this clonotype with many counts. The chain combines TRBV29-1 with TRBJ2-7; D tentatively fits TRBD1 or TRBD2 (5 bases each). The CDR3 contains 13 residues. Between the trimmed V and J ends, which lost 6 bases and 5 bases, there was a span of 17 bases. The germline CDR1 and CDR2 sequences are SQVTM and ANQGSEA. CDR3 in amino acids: CSVAGTSGNEQYF. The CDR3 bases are TGCAGCGTGGCCGGGACCTCCGGGAACGAGCAGTACTTC.

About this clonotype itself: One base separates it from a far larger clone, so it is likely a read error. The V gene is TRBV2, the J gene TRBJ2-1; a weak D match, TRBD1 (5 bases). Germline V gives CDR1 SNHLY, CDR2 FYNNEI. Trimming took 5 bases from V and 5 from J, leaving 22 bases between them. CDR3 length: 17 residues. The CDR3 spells CASSYSQGSVIHNEQFF. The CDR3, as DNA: TGTGCCAGCAGTTACTCCCAGGGTAGTGTTATTCACAATGAGCAGTTCTTC.

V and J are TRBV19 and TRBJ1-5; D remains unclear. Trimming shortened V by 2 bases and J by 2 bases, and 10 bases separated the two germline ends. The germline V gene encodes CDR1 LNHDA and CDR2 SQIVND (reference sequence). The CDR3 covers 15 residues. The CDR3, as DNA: TGTGCCAGTAGTATAAGGTCCCCCGGCAATCAGCCCCAGCATTTT. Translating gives CASSIRSPGNQPQHF.

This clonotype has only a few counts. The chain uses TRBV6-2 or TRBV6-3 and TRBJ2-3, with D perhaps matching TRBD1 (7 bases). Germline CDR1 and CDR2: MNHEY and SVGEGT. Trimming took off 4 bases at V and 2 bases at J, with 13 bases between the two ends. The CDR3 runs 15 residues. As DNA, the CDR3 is TGTGCCAGCAGTTTTGCGGGACAGAACACAGATACGCAGTATTTT. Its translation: CASSFAGQNTDTQYF.

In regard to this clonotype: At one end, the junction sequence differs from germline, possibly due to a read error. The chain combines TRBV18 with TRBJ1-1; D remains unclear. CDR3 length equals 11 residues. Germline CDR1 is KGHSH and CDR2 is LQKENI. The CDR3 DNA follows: TGTGTCAGCTCACCACAAACTGAAGCTTTCTTT. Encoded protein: CVSSPQTEAFF.

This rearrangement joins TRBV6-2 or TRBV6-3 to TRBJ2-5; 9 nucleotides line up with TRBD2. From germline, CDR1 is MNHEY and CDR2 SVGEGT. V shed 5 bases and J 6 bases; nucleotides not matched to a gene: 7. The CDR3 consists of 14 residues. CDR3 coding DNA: TGTGCCAGCAGTCCTGGGACTAGCCGGAAGACCCAGTACTTC. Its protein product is CASSPGTSRKTQYF.

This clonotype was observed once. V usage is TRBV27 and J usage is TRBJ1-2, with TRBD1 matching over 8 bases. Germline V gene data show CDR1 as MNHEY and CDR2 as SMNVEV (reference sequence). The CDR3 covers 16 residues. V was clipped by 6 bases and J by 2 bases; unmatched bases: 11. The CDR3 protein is CASSLIGTGLNYGYTF. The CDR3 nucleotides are TGTGCCAGCAGCCTAATCGGGACAGGTCTGAACTATGGCTACACCTTC.

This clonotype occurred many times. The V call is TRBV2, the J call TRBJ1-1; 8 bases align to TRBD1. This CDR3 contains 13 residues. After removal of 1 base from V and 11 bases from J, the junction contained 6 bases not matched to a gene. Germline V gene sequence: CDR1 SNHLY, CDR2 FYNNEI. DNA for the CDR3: TGTGCCAGCAGTGAAGGATGGAGACAGGGGGCTTTCTTT. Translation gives CASSEGWRQGAFF.

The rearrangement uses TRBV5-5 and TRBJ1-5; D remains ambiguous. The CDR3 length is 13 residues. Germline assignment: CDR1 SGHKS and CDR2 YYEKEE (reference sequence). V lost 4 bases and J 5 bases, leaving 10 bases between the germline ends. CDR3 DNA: TGTGCCAGCAGCCTTTATTCCGATCAGCCCCAGCATTTT. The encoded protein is CASSLYSDQPQHF.

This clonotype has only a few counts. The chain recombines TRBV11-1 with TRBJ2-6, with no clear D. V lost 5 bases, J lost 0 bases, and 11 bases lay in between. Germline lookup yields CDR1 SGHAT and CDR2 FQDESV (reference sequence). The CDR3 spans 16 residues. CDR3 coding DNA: TGTGCCAGCAGCCGAAACCTAGACTCTGGGGCCAACGTCCTGACTTTC. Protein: CASSRNLDSGANVLTF.

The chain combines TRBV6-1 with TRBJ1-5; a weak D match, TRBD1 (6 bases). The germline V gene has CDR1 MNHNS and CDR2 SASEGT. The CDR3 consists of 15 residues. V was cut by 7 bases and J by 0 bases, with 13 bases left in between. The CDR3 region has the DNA TGTGCCAGCACCGGGACACTTTATAGCAATCAGCCCCAGCATTTT. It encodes CASTGTLYSNQPQHF.

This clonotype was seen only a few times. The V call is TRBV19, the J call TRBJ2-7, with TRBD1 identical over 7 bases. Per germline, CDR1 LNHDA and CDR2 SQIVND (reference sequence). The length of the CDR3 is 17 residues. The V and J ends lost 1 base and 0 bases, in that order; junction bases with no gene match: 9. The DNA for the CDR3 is TGTGCCAGTAGTATAGCCACGGGACAGACCCTCTCCTACGAGCAGTACTTC. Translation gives CASSIATGQTLSYEQYF.

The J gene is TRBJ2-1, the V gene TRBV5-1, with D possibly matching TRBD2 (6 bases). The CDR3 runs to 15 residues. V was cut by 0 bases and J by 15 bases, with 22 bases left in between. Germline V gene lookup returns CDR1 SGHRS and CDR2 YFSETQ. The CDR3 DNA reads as TGCGCCAGCAGCTTGGCGGGACTCGGAGGTCTAAATTGGTTCTTC. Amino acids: CASSLAGLGGLNWFF.